Detailed here is one TCR beta chain. Original analysis: By means of reference gene primer amplification, nucleated cell counts were estimated. Assay: immunoSEQ multiplex PCR; the TCRdb copy retains only in-frame clones and omits some. V, J and clone size are taken as reported in that table, and D and trimming were inferred from the DNA itself. The sample consists of approximately 200,000 clones, approximately 89% of them appearing once. Participants were aged about 18 to 90 years, lived in 25 or so US areas, and enrolled virtually. Germline lookup yields CDR1 MNHNS and CDR2 SASEGT. The CDR3 has 16 residues. The germline V and J ends were trimmed by 3 bases and 2 bases, with 13 bases remaining between them. The data stem from a study of blood T cell repertoires in COVID-19.

Sequenced material: PBMCs or T cells enriched from blood (not recorded which). This TCR derives from a woman in her thirties or forties with acute COVID-19. The chain links TRBV6-1 to TRBJ1-4, with D possibly matching TRBD1 (5 bases). CDR3 coding DNA: TGTGCCAGCAGTGACAGGGTGGGCGCGACTAATGAAAAACTGTTTTTT. Protein sequence: CASSDRVGATNEKLFF.